One sample yielded the 25 T cell receptor beta chains listed below, sequenced in a study of control samples from healthy donors and cancer patients. Assay used: immunoSEQ multiplex PCR; TCRdb lists only in-frame clones, some missing. The table has 100,000 to 150,000 clones, roughly 90% seen once; the top ten hold less than 6%. The sample was blood. These TCRs come from a man between 18 and 35 years old in good health.

For the CDR3, the DNA is TGTGCCAGCAGCTTGGGAGGGACTAACGGACCGTACATTCAGTACTTC. It yields the protein CASSLGGTNGPYIQYF. The chain joins TRBV5-6 to TRBJ2-4; the match to TRBD2 covers 7 bases. Germline-derived CDR1 and CDR2 are SGHDT and YYEEEE. The V and J ends lost 0 bases and 8 bases, in that order; junction bases with no gene match: 11. This CDR3 is 16 amino acids long.

The rearrangement joins TRBV5-6 to TRBJ2-5; weak D call: TRBD1 (6 bases). This CDR3 is 17 amino acids long. V lost 0 bases, J lost 0 bases, and 15 bases lay in between. CDR1 and CDR2 (germline): SGHDT, YYEEEE. CDR3 protein: CASSLVTGIKYQETQYF. DNA of the CDR3: TGTGCCAGCAGCTTGGTAACAGGGATAAAGTACCAAGAGACCCAGTACTTC.

The chain combines TRBV5-6 with TRBJ1-3, with D maybe TRBD1 (5 bases). V dropped 5 bases and J dropped 0 bases, with 9 bases sitting between them. Per the germline V gene, CDR1 is SGHDT and CDR2 is YYEEEE. This CDR3 has 14 amino acids. The CDR3: CASSKRGSGNTIYF. The CDR3 coding sequence is TGTGCCAGCAGTAAAAGGGGCTCTGGAAACACCATATATTTT.

The chain couples TRBV11-2 to TRBJ2-5; the match to TRBD1 covers 9 bases. This CDR3 has 15 residues. J lost 5 bases, V lost 3 bases, and 7 bases had no gene match. Germline-derived CDR1 and CDR2 are SGHAT and FQNNGV. In DNA, the CDR3 is TGTGCCAGCAGCTTCACTACAGGGGGCCTGGAGACCCAGTACTTC. Translating gives CASSFTTGGLETQYF.

This chain joins TRBV5-1 and TRBJ2-1; 14 nucleotides agree with TRBD2. Germline loops: CDR1 SGHRS, CDR2 YFSETQ. The CDR3 is 17 amino acids. V lost 4 bases, J lost 3 bases, and 6 bases stayed unmatched. This CDR3 is CASSHRLAGGGYNEQFF. DNA of the CDR3: TGCGCCAGCAGCCACCGACTAGCGGGGGGGGGCTACAATGAGCAGTTCTTC.

The chain carries TRBV27 and TRBJ2-5; D is perhaps TRBD2 (6 bases). From germline, CDR1 is MNHEY and CDR2 SMNVEV (reference sequence). V was clipped by 1 base and J by 5 bases, with 17 bases between them. The CDR3 has 16 residues. The CDR3 loop is CASSLYGGAPGETQYF. The CDR3 DNA is TGTGCCAGCAGTTTATACGGAGGGGCGCCGGGGGAGACCCAGTACTTC.

A single count supports this clone. V gene TRBV27 combines with J gene TRBJ1-1; tentatively, D is TRBD1 (6 bases). Trimming pared 0 bases from V and 2 bases from J, leaving 10 bases between. Germline V lookup: CDR1 MNHEY, CDR2 SMNVEV (reference sequence). CDR3 length equals 15 residues. CDR3 loop: CASSLSVRGNTEAFF. In DNA, the CDR3 is TGTGCCAGCAGTTTATCGGTCAGGGGCAACACTGAAGCTTTCTTT.

This sequence joins TRBV3-1 (or the pseudogene TRBV3-2) and TRBJ2-5; maybe TRBD1 (6 bases). The CDR3 is 13 residues long. V lost 4 bases and J lost 5, with 11 bases in between. CDR1 LGHDT and CDR2 YNNKEL come from the germline V gene (reference sequence). CDR3 sequence (DNA): TGTGCCAGCAGCCCACAGGGTGGGGAGACCCAGTACTTC. Residues: CASSPQGGETQYF.

V gene TRBV11-2 combines with J gene TRBJ1-1, with 8 bases that match TRBD1. The J segment lost 1 base and the V segment lost 5 bases, leaving 6 bases of the junction unmatched. Germline values: CDR1 SGHAT, CDR2 FQNNGV. The CDR3 consists of 15 residues. The CDR3 sequence is CASSTLQGGNTEAFF. The CDR3 DNA follows: TGTGCCAGCAGCACCCTACAGGGGGGGAACACTGAAGCTTTCTTT.

The chain has TRBV15 and TRBJ1-2; D unresolved. This CDR3 spans 18 amino acids. V dropped 5 bases and J dropped 1 base, with 23 bases sitting between them. Germline CDR1 and CDR2: LNHNV and YYDKDF (reference sequence). In DNA, the CDR3 is TGTGCCACCAGCCCGTTGCCGGGATCCATTAACCTTAACTATGGCTACACCTTC. This codes for CATSPLPGSINLNYGYTF.

The chain is built from TRBV6-2 or TRBV6-3 and TRBJ2-3; a possible D gene is TRBD1 (6 bases). The CDR3 has 19 residues. V lost 4 bases and J 0 bases, leaving 23 bases between the germline ends. Germline CDR1 reads MNHEY; CDR2 reads SVGEGT. CDR3 region: CASSFLTGQGVSSTDTQYF. Written as DNA, the CDR3 is TGTGCCAGCAGTTTCCTAACAGGGCAAGGTGTGAGTAGCACAGATACGCAGTATTTT.

The gene calls are TRBV5-1 and TRBJ2-2, with TRBD2 matching 7 bases. Germline V gene sequence: CDR1 SGHRS, CDR2 YFSETQ. The J segment lost 2 bases and the V segment lost 4 bases, leaving 5 bases of the junction unmatched. The CDR3 sequence is 15 residues long. CDR3 DNA: TGCGCCAGCAGCAGGACGGGGGGAAACACCGGGGAGCTGTTTTTT. This translates into CASSRTGGNTGELFF. The full variable domain, in which reference TRBV5-1 and TRBJ2-2 provide the parts outside the CDR3, is KAGVTQTPRYLIKTRGQQVTLSCSPISGHRSVSWYQQTPGQGLQFLFEYFSETQRNKGNFPGRFSGRQFSNSRSEMNVSTLELGDSALYLCASSRTGGNTGELFFGEGSRLTVL.

The rearrangement links TRBV5-4 to TRBJ2-7; weak D call: TRBD1 (6 bases). V lost 3 bases, J lost 3 bases, and 13 bases lay in between. Germline V gives CDR1 SGHNT, CDR2 YYREEE (reference sequence). The CDR3 length is 14 residues. The CDR3 region has the DNA TGTGCCAGCAGCTCGTCAGGGGTGTTCTACGAGCAGTACTTC. Translation: CASSSSGVFYEQYF.

This clone is a singleton in its sample. V gene TRBV2 combines with J gene TRBJ2-3; 8 bases are shared with TRBD1. This CDR3 is built from 14 residues. The V and J ends lost 5 bases and 5 bases, in that order; junction bases with no gene match: 6. CDR1 is SNHLY and CDR2 is FYNNEI in the germline V gene. The CDR3 is CASSLDRAGDTQYF. CDR3 nucleotide sequence: TGTGCCAGCAGTTTGGACAGGGCAGGAGATACGCAGTATTTT.

The V gene is TRBV5-1, the J gene TRBJ2-4, with 7 bases identical to TRBD1. CDR1 is SGHRS and CDR2 is YFSETQ in the germline V gene. The CDR3 is 15 residues long. The V gene end was trimmed by 3 bases and the J gene end by 6 bases; junction bases not matched to a gene: 9. The DNA for the CDR3 is TGCGCCAGCAGCTCTAGACAGGGCCTTCGAAACATTCAGTACTTC. Its translation is CASSSRQGLRNIQYF. Full variable domain (missing parts from reference TRBV5-1 and TRBJ2-4): KAGVTQTPRYLIKTRGQQVTLSCSPISGHRSVSWYQQTPGQGLQFLFEYFSETQRNKGNFPGRFSGRQFSNSRSEMNVSTLELGDSALYLCASSSRQGLRNIQYFGAGTRLSVL.

This clone was observed a single time. This chain joins TRBV9 and TRBJ1-4; weak D call: TRBD1 (5 bases). The CDR3 has 15 residues. Germline V gives CDR1 SGDLS, CDR2 YYNGEE. Trimming shortened V by 4 bases and J by 2 bases, and 12 bases separated the two germline ends. In nucleotides, the CDR3 is TGTGCCAGCAGCCCCGGTGGGGGTACTAATGAAAAACTGTTTTTT. As protein: CASSPGGGTNEKLFF.

The V and J genes are TRBV4-1 and TRBJ2-3; D possibly corresponds to TRBD2 (6 bases). Trimming removed 3 bases from V and 13 bases from J, with 14 bases in between. Germline V CDR1 and CDR2: MGHRA, YSYEKL. This CDR3 has 12 residues. CDR3 amino acids: CASSQARDFKYF. The CDR3 DNA reads TGCGCCAGCAGCCAGGCCCGGGACTTTAAGTATTTT.

The chain combines TRBV23-1 with TRBJ1-2; TRBD1 agrees at 8 bases. TRBV23-1 is filed as an ORF, its function uncertain. With V trimmed by 2 bases and J by 5 bases, 13 bases remained unmatched. CDR3 length: 17 residues. The CDR3 DNA reads TGCGCCAGCAGTCAAATCCCGGACAGGGCATGGAGGTATGGCTACACCTTC. Translation gives CASSQIPDRAWRYGYTF.

V gene TRBV30 combines with J gene TRBJ1-2; 11 bases are a match to TRBD1. Germline lookup yields CDR1 GTSNPN and CDR2 SVGIG (reference sequence). With V trimmed by 2 bases and J by 7 bases, 6 bases remained unmatched. The CDR3 runs 14 residues. The CDR3 region is CAWSSSGQGVGYTF. The CDR3 DNA follows: TGTGCCTGGAGTTCATCGGGACAGGGGGTTGGCTACACCTTC.

This rearrangement joins TRBV9 to TRBJ2-7; D uncertain. With 0 bases removed from V and 2 bases from J, the gap between germline ends came to 9 bases. CDR3 length equals 14 residues. From germline, CDR1 is SGDLS and CDR2 YYNGEE. CDR3 protein: CASSVVEQTYEQYF. In DNA form, the CDR3 reads TGTGCCAGCAGCGTAGTTGAGCAAACCTACGAGCAGTACTTC.

This rearrangement joins TRBV6-2 or TRBV6-3 to TRBJ2-1; 12 bases match TRBD2. Germline CDR1 is MNHEY and CDR2 is SVGEGT. J gave up 7 bases and V 4 bases, and 11 bases lay outside the gene matches. The CDR3 spans 17 residues. The CDR3 bases are TGTGCCAGCAGTTTCCGCGCTAGCGGGGGGGCGAGAAATGAGCAGTTCTTC. It specifies CASSFRASGGARNEQFF.

With regard to this clone: Its ends do not fully match the called genes, so a read error is possible. CDR3 in amino acids: CASSLDTGWFGF. The CDR3 bases are TGTGCCAGCAGCTTAGATACGGGGTGGTTTGGCTTT. The gene calls are TRBV7-9 and TRBJ1-1, with D unclear. The CDR3 is made up of 12 amino acids. Germline V gene data show CDR1 as SEHNR and CDR2 as FQNEAQ (reference sequence).

The V gene is TRBV3-1 (or the pseudogene TRBV3-2), the J gene TRBJ1-2; tentatively, D is TRBD1 (6 bases). The germline V gene encodes CDR1 LGHDT and CDR2 YNNKEL (reference sequence). This CDR3 contains 15 residues. V shed 4 bases and J shed 3 bases, with 15 bases lying between them. CDR3 residues: CASSRGWGRYYGYTF. The CDR3 coding sequence is TGTGCCAGCAGCCGCGGTTGGGGGCGTTACTATGGCTACACCTTC.

J is TRBJ2-7 and V is TRBV5-1, with 7 bases fitting TRBD1. The V gene end was trimmed by 4 bases and the J gene end by 6 bases; junction bases not matched to a gene: 7. The CDR3 runs to 13 residues. Germline loops: CDR1 SGHRS, CDR2 YFSETQ. The CDR3 nucleotides read TGCGCCAGCAGCCCAAGACAGGGCGGCGAGCAGTACTTC. Its protein is CASSPRQGGEQYF.

The chain carries TRBV6-5 and TRBJ2-7; 10 nucleotides align to TRBD1. V shed 8 bases, J shed 6 bases, and the junction held 7 bases outside the gene matches. Germline CDR1 reads MNHEY; CDR2 reads SVGAGI. This CDR3 comprises 13 residues. CDR3 nucleotides: TGTGCCAGCGGGACAGGGGAACCCTCCGAGCAGTACTTC. Translating gives CASGTGEPSEQYF.